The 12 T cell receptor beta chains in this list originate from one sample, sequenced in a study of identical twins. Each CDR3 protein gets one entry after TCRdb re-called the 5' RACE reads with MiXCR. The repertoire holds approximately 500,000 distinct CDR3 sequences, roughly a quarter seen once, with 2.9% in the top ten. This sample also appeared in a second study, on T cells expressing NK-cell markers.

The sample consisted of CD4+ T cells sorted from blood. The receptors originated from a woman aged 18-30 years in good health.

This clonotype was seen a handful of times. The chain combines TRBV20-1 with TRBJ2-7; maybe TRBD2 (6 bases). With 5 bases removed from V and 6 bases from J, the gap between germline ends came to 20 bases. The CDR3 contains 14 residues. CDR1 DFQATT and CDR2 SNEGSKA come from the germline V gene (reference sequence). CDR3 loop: CSASPGGGKREQYF. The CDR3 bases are TGCAGTGCTTCCCCCGGTGGGGGGAAGCGCGAGCAGTACTTC.

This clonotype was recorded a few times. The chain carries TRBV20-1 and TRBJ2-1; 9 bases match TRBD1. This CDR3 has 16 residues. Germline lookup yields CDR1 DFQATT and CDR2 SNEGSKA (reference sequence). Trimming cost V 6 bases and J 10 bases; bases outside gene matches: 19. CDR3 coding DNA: TGCAGTGCGATAAACCCCCGGGACAGGGTGATTGGAGAGCAGTTCTTC. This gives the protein CSAINPRDRVIGEQFF.

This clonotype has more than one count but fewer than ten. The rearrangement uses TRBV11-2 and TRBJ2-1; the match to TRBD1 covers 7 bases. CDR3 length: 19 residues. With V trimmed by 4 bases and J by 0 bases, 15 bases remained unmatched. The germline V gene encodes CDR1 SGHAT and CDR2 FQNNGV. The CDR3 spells CASSWTGFSRSSSYNEQFF. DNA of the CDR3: TGTGCCAGCAGCTGGACAGGTTTCTCCAGATCGAGCTCCTACAATGAGCAGTTCTTC.

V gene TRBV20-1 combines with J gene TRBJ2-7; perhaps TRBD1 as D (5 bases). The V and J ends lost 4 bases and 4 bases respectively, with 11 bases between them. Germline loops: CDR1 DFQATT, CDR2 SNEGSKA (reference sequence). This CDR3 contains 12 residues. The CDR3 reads CSAKGIGYEQYF. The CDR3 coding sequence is TGCAGTGCTAAGGGGATCGGGTACGAGCAGTACTTC.

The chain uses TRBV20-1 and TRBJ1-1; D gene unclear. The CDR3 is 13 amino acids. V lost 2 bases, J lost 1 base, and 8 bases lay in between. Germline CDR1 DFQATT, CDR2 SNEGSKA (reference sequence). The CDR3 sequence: CSARPQANTEAFF. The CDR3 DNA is TGCAGTGCTAGACCCCAAGCGAACACTGAAGCTTTCTTT.

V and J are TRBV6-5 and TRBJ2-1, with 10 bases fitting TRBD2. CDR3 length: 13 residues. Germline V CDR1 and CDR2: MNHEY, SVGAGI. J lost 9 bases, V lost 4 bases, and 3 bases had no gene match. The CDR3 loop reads CASSSQRGGEQFF. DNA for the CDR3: TGTGCCAGCAGTTCTCAGCGGGGGGGTGAGCAGTTCTTC.

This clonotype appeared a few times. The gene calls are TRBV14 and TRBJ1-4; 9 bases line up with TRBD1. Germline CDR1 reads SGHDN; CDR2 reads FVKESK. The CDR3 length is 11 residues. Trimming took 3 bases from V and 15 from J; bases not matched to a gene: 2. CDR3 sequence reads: CASSHGTGLFF. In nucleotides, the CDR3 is TGTGCCAGCAGCCACGGGACAGGGTTGTTTTTT.

The CDR3 region has the DNA TGTGCCAGTAGCAGGGGGCAGCGAGAGACCCAGTACTTC. This sequence encodes CASSRGQRETQYF. The rearrangement links TRBV19 to TRBJ2-5, with 8 bases lining up with TRBD1. J gave up 4 bases and V 6 bases, and 4 bases lay outside the gene matches. Germline V gene sequence: CDR1 LNHDA, CDR2 SQIVND (reference sequence). The CDR3 is 13 residues long.

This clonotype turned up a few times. CDR3 DNA: TGTGCCAGCACCAACTCAGGGAACAATCAGCCCCAGCATTTT. This gives the protein CASTNSGNNQPQHF. This chain links TRBV12-3 or TRBV12-4 with TRBJ1-5; tentative D call: TRBD1 (5 bases). The CDR3 contains 14 residues. Trimming removed 7 bases at V and 3 bases at J, with 13 bases between.

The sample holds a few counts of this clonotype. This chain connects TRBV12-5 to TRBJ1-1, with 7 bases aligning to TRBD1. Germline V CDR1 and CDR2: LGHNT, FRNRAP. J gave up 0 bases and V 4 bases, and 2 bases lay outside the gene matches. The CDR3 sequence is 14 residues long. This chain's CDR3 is CASGSTGLNTEAFF. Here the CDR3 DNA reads TGTGCTAGTGGTTCGACAGGGCTGAACACTGAAGCTTTCTTT.

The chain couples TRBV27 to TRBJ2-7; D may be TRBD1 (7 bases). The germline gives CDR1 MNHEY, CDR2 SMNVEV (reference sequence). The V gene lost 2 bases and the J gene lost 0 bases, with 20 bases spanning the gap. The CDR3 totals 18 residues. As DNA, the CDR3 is TGTGCCAGCAGTTTACGGGGCAGGGGGGCTACCAGCTCCTACGAGCAGTACTTC. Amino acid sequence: CASSLRGRGATSSYEQYF.

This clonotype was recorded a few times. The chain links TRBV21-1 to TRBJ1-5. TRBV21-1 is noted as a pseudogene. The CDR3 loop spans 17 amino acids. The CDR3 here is CASSKVGLILSNQPQHF. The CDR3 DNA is TGTGCCAGCAGCAAAGTCGGCCTTATCCTTTCCAATCAGCCCCAGCATTTT.